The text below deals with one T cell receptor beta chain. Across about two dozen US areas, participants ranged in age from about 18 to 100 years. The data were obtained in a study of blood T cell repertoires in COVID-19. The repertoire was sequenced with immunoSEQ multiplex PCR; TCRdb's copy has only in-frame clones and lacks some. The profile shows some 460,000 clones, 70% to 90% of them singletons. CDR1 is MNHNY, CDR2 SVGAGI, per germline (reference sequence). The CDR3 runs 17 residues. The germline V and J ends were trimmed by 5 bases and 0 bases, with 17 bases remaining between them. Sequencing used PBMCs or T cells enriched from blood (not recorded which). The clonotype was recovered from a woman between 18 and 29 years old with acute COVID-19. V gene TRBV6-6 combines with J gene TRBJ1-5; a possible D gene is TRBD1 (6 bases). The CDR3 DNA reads TGTGCCAGCAGTCGACGACAGGCCCTTTATAGCAATCAGCCCCAGCATTTT. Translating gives CASSRRQALYSNQPQHF.